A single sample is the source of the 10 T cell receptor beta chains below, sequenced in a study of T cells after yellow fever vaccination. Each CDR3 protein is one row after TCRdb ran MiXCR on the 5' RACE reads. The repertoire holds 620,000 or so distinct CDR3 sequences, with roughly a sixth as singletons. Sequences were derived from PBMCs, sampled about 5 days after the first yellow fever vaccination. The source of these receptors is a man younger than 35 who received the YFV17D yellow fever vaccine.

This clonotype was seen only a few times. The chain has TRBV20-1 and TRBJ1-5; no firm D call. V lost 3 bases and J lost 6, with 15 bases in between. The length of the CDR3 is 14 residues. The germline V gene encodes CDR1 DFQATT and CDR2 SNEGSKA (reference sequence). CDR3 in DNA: TGCAGTGCTAGGGGAGACCGGAAAGGTCAGCCCCAGCATTTT. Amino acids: CSARGDRKGQPQHF.

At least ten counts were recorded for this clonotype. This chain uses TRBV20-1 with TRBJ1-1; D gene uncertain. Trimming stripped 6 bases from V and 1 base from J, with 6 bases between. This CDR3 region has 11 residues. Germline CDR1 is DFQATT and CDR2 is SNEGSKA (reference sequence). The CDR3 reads CSAARNTEAFF. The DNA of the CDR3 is TGCAGTGCCGCACGGAACACTGAAGCTTTCTTT.

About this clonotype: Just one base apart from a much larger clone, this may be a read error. The chain's CDR3 is CSARGTRGDSPLHF. The CDR3 coding sequence is TGCAGTGCTAGGGGAACAAGGGGAGATTCACCCCTCCACTTT. The rearrangement links TRBV20-1 to TRBJ1-6; possible D gene TRBD1, 5 bases. Trimming removed 3 bases from V and 8 bases from J, with 14 bases in between. This CDR3 spans 14 amino acids. In germline, CDR1 is DFQATT, CDR2 SNEGSKA (reference sequence).

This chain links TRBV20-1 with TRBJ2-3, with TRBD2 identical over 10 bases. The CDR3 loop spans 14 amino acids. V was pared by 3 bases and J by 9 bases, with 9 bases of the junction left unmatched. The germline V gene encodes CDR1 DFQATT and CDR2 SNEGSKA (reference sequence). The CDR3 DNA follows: TGCAGTGCTAGCACTAGCGGGGCGGTTCAAACGCAGTATTTT. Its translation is CSASTSGAVQTQYF.

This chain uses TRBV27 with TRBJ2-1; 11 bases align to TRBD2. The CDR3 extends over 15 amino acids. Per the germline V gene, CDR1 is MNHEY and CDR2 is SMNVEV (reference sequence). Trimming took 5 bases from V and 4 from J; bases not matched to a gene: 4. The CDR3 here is CASSVTSGGYNEQFF. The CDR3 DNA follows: TGTGCCAGCAGTGTTACTAGCGGGGGTTACAATGAGCAGTTCTTC.

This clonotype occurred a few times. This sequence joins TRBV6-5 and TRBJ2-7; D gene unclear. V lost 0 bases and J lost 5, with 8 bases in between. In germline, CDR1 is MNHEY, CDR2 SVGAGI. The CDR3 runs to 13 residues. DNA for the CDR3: TGTGCCAGCAGTTACTCGTCCCAGAACGAGCAGTACTTC. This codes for CASSYSSQNEQYF.

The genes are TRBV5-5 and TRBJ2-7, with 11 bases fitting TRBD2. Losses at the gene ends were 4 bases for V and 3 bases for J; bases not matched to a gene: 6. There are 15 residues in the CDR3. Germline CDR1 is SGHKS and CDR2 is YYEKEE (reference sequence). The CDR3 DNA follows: TGTGCCAGCAGCCACGGAACTAGCGGGGGCTACGAGCAGTACTTC. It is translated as CASSHGTSGGYEQYF.

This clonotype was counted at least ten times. The CDR3 sequence is CASSSQGYGYTF. In DNA form, the CDR3 reads TGTGCCAGCAGCTCACAGGGATATGGCTACACCTTC. V is TRBV7-2 and J is TRBJ1-2, with TRBD1 as a possible D gene (6 bases). Germline assignment: CDR1 SGHTA and CDR2 FQGNSA. Trimming took 4 bases from V and 5 from J, leaving 8 bases between them. The CDR3 is 12 amino acids. Looking up the rest from reference TRBV7-2 and TRBJ1-2 gives the full variable domain: GAGVSQSPSNKVTEKGKDVELRCDPISGHTALYWYRQSLGQGLEFLIYFQGNSAPDKSGLPSDRFSAERTGGSVSTLTIQRTQQEDSAVYLCASSSQGYGYTFGSGTRLTVV.

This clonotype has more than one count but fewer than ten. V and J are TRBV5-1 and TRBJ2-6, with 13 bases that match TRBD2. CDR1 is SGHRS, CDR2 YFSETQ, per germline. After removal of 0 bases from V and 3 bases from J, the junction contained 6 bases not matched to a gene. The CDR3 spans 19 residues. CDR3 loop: CASSLGTSGGYLGANVLTF. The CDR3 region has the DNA TGCGCCAGCAGCTTGGGGACTAGCGGGGGCTACCTTGGGGCCAACGTCCTGACTTTC.

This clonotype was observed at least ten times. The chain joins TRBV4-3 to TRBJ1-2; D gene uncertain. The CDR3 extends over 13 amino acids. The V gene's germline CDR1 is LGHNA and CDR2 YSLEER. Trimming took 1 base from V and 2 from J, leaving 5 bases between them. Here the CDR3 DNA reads TGCGCCAGCAGCCAAGTCCCAAACTATGGCTACACCTTC. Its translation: CASSQVPNYGYTF.